The clone carrying this T cell receptor beta chain was detected a few times. Its antigen is not known. The source of the sample is a study of beta chain features in type 1 diabetes. Turning to the study itself: Patients were similar to healthy donors in age and gender (as well as in cell yields). Study findings and constraints: For Type 1 diabetes patients, all four CD4+ subsets carried TCRB CDR3s that were moderately but significantly shorter.

The V end lost 0 bases, the J end lost 7 bases, and 15 bases lay between the germline ends. Germline V lookup: CDR1 MGHRA, CDR2 YSYEKL. The CDR3 length is 16 residues. The study reverse transcribed the entire isolated RNA, so it sequenced expressed TCRB transcripts. Naive, central memory and regulatory T cell samples came to a mean of roughly 3.9 million reads. Repertoires were generated with immunoSEQ multiplex PCR, while TCRdb's copy carries only in-frame clones and drops some. In the table there are some 150,000 clones, approximately 9.1% of which are singletons. The sequenced sample consisted of central memory CD4+ T cells from blood. The clonotype originates from a young woman with type 1 diabetes. The chain links TRBV4-1 to TRBJ1-4; D ambiguous. The CDR3 sequence is CASSQDGGRGPEKLFF. Written as DNA, the CDR3 is TGCGCCAGCAGCCAAGATGGAGGGCGAGGCCCTGAAAAACTGTTTTTT.